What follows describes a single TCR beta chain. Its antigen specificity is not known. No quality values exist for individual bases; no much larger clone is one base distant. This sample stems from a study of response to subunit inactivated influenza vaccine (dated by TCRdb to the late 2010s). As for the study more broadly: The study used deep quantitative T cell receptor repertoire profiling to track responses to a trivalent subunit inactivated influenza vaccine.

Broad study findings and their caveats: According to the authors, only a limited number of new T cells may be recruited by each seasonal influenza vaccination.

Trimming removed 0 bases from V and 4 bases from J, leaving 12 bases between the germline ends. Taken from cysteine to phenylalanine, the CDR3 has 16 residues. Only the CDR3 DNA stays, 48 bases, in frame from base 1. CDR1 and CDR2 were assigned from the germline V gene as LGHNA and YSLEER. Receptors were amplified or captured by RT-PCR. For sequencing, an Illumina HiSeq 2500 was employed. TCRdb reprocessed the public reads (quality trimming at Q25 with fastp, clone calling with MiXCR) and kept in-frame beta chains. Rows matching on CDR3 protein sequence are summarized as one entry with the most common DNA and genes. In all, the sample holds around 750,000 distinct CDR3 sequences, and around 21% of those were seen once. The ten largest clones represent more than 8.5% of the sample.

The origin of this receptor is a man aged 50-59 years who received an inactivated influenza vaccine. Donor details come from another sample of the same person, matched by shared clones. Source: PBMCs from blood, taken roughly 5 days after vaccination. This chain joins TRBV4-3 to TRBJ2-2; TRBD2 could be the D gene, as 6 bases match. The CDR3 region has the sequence CASSQDEGGGTGELFF. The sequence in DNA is TGCGCCAGCAGCCAAGATGAGGGAGGAGGCACCGGGGAGCTGTTTTTT.